This section outlines one T cell receptor beta chain sequence together with its context. Antigen unknown. The sample belongs to a study of beta chain features in type 1 diabetes. Across the whole study: On cell yields, gender and age, patients and healthy donors were similar.

Per germline, CDR1 SGHDT and CDR2 YYEEEE. This CDR3 comprises 14 residues. The V gene lost 0 bases and the J gene lost 4 bases, with 8 bases spanning the gap. Reverse transcription of all isolated RNA meant that expressed TCRB transcripts were sequenced. Here immunoSEQ multiplex PCR was the method, and the copy in TCRdb shows in-frame clones only, minus some. The sample has around 250,000 clones; approximately 14% are singletons. Study conclusions and caveats: A potential PCR bias toward shorter templates would be equal in patient and control samples. In every one of the four CD4+ subsets, TCRB CDR3s were moderately but significantly shorter in Type 1 diabetes patients.

Sequenced input: naive CD4+ T cells from blood. The origin of this receptor is a man aged 25-40 years with type 1 diabetes. This chain uses TRBV5-6 with TRBJ1-5; D remains ambiguous. The CDR3 region is CASSLGSENQPQHF. In DNA form, the CDR3 reads TGTGCCAGCAGCTTGGGGAGCGAGAATCAGCCCCAGCATTTT.